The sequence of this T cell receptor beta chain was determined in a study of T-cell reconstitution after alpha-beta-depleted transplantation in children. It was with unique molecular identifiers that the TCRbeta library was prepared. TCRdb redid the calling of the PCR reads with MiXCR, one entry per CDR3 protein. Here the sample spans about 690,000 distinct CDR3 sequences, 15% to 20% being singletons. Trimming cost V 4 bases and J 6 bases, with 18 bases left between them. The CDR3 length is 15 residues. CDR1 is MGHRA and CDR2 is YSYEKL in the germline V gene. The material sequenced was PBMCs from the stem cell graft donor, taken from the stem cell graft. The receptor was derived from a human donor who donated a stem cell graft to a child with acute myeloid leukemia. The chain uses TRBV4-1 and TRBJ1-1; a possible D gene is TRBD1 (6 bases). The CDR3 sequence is CASSPRGGVDAEAFF. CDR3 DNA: TGCGCCAGCAGCCCGAGAGGGGGGGTCGACGCTGAAGCTTTCTTT.